This note documents a single T cell receptor (beta chain) sequence. The data were produced by immunoSEQ multiplex PCR, yet TCRdb's version contains in-frame clones alone and is incomplete. The sample shows around 100,000 clones, around 90% of them seen only once. This sample stems from a study of T cell responses to AZD1222 COVID-19 vaccine. The CDR3 spans 16 residues. Germline values: CDR1 MNHEY, CDR2 SMNVEV (reference sequence). V was shortened by 3 bases and J by 0 bases, with 12 bases between the two germline ends. Pooled samples include second doses given at about 4 or 12 weeks. This chain joins TRBV27 and TRBJ2-1; D perhaps matches TRBD2 (6 bases). The sample here was peripheral blood, taken 28 days after the second AZD1222 dose. The TCR originated in an adult who received the AZD1222 COVID-19 vaccine. In DNA form, the CDR3 reads TGTGCCAGCAGTTTTCGAGCGGGCAGCTCCTACAATGAGCAGTTCTTC. Encoded protein: CASSFRAGSSYNEQFF.